This T cell receptor (beta chain) was identified in a study of tissue T cells after allogeneic stem cell transplantation. The sample's time point: mouse harvest day 7 after allogeneic transplant. Each mouse received 10^7 T-cell-depleted marrow cells plus 10^6 splenic CD5+ T cells by tail vein. The CDR3 is 13 residues long. The ends were cut back, 2 bases at V and 7 bases at J, with 6 bases in the middle. Germline V gene sequence: CDR1 KGHPV, CDR2 FQNQEV (reference sequence). Concerning this clone: Gene names are the mouse ones. The read is 1 residue too short to cover the CDR3 end, so that end is filled in from the germline J gene.

Sequencing of TCRbeta CDR3 at survey depth gave sequences and template counts. Some clones are missing from TCRdb's copy, which holds only in-frame ones; the method was immunoSEQ multiplex PCR. The sample lists roughly 7,700 clones, nearly 45% occurring once. The sequenced sample was skin. The chain combines TRBV26 with TRBJ1-6, with a tentative D call TRBD1 (6 bases). TRBJ1-6 is filed as an ORF, its function uncertain. The receptor was isolated from a female BALB/c mouse given C57BL/6 T cells with graft-versus-host disease after an allogeneic hematopoietic cell transplant. The CDR3 DNA, read in part, is TGTGCCAGCAGTCTGGGACAGAATTCGCCCCTCTAC. This encodes CASSLGQNSPLY. The entire CDR3 is CASSLGQNSPLYF.